The entry below gives a single T cell receptor (beta chain) sequence along with its context. Its target is not known. The sample belongs to a study of T cell responses to AZD1222 COVID-19 vaccine. Assay: immunoSEQ multiplex PCR; the TCRdb copy retains only in-frame clones and omits some. The table has about 140,000 clones, 88% seen once. Regarding the study as a whole: Spike-specific TCRs gained breadth and depth after people received two AZD1222 doses. The reported proportion of spike-specific TCRs targeting unmutated variant regions was nearly half. Donors in the cohort were predominantly white British and more often female, and clonal diversity was possibly underestimated.

From germline, CDR1 is MNHEY and CDR2 SVGEGT. The CDR3 length is 13 residues. Trimming removed 2 bases from V and 6 bases from J, with 11 bases in between. The origin of this receptor is an adult who received the AZD1222 COVID-19 vaccine. Here the sequenced sample was peripheral blood, taken 28 days after the second AZD1222 dose. This chain links TRBV6-2 or TRBV6-3 with TRBJ2-7; the D is unclear. The CDR3 DNA reads TGTGCCAGCAGTTACCCCGACGCTCTCGAGCAGTACTTC. As protein: CASSYPDALEQYF.